A single sample is the source of the 22 T cell receptor beta chains below, sequenced in a study of cytomegalovirus exposure and HLA in healthy donors. Libraries were prepared by immunoSEQ multiplex PCR; TCRdb keeps only in-frame clonotypes and omits some of them. The data hold tens of thousands of clones, with 90% to 95% observed a single time. Sequenced: PBMCs. The source is a woman aged 18-29 years in good health and CMV-seronegative.

This sequence joins TRBV19 and TRBJ1-1; D remains unclear. Trimming stripped 1 base from V and 4 bases from J, with 10 bases between. CDR3 length equals 14 residues. CDR1 and CDR2 from the germline V gene are LNHDA and SQIVND (reference sequence). The CDR3: CASSIGPLGTEAFF. For the CDR3, the DNA is TGTGCCAGTAGTATAGGGCCGCTTGGCACTGAAGCTTTCTTT.

A single count supports this clone. The chain carries TRBV5-4 and TRBJ2-5; no firm D call. From germline, CDR1 is SGHNT and CDR2 YYREEE (reference sequence). Trimming removed 0 bases at V and 5 bases at J, with 5 bases between. CDR3 length: 12 amino acids. CDR3 bases: TGTGCCAGCAGCTTGGGTGCGGAGACCCAGTACTTC. The encoded protein is CASSLGAETQYF.

This clone was seen a handful of times. This chain links TRBV11-2 with TRBJ1-3; weak D call: TRBD1 (6 bases). V lost 4 bases to trimming and J lost 3 bases, with 13 bases between them. This CDR3 contains 15 residues. The germline gives CDR1 SGHAT, CDR2 FQNNGV. CDR3 sequence reads: CASSSIRGYGNTIYF. CDR3 sequence (DNA): TGTGCCAGCAGCTCAATCAGGGGTTATGGAAACACCATATATTTT.

This clone was detected only once. This chain connects TRBV6-5 to TRBJ1-6; a possible D gene is TRBD1 (6 bases). The CDR3 totals 16 residues. From germline, CDR1 is MNHEY and CDR2 SVGAGI. V dropped 4 bases and J dropped 10 bases, with 20 bases sitting between them. In DNA form, the CDR3 reads TGTGCCAGCAGTTCGTACTCAGGGGTCGTCACCTCACCCCTCCACTTT. It codes for CASSSYSGVVTSPLHF.

This chain links TRBV28 with TRBJ2-7; D perhaps matches TRBD1 (5 bases). Per germline, CDR1 MDHEN and CDR2 SYDVKM. V was trimmed by 3 bases and J by 2 bases, leaving 11 bases between them. CDR3 length: 14 amino acids. Written as DNA, the CDR3 is TGTGCCAGCAGTTTGGGGCAGGGTCCCTACGAGCAGTACTTC. It encodes CASSLGQGPYEQYF.

This rearrangement joins TRBV19 to TRBJ1-1; no clear D gene. The CDR3 consists of 15 residues. V was trimmed by 0 bases and J by 1 base, leaving 9 bases between them. Germline V gene lookup returns CDR1 LNHDA and CDR2 SQIVND (reference sequence). CDR3 region: CASSIDTASNTEAFF. CDR3 nucleotides: TGTGCCAGTAGTATAGATACAGCCTCGAACACTGAAGCTTTCTTT.

This rearrangement joins TRBV7-8 to TRBJ1-3; D call uncertain. CDR3 size: 15 residues. The V gene lost 5 bases and the J gene lost 3 bases, with 14 bases spanning the gap. The germline CDR1 and CDR2 sequences are SGHVS and FQNEAQ. The CDR3 region is CASSLERTGGNTIYF. Written as DNA, the CDR3 is TGTGCCAGCAGCCTGGAGCGGACGGGTGGAAACACCATATATTTT. The full variable domain, completed using reference TRBV7-8 and TRBJ1-3, is GAGVSQSPRYKVAKRGQDVALRCDPISGHVSLFWYQQALGQGPEFLTYFQNEAQLDKSGLPSDRFFAERPEGSVSTLKIQRTQQEDSAVYLCASSLERTGGNTIYFGEGSWLTVV.

The chain uses TRBV7-2 and TRBJ2-2, with D uncertain. Per germline, CDR1 SGHTA and CDR2 FQGNSA. Trimming took 1 base from V and 4 from J, leaving 7 bases between them. The CDR3 is made up of 14 amino acids. This chain's CDR3 is CASSLDYSTGELFF. DNA for the CDR3: TGTGCCAGCAGCTTAGACTACTCCACCGGGGAGCTGTTTTTT.

This chain uses TRBV6-6 with TRBJ1-4, with a possible D match to TRBD1 (6 bases). The CDR3 loop spans 13 amino acids. The germline V gene has CDR1 MNHNY and CDR2 SVGAGI (reference sequence). V was cut by 7 bases and J by 8 bases, with 14 bases left in between. CDR3 sequence (DNA): TGTGCCAGCAATAACAGGGTTTGGGAAAAACTGTTTTTT. It translates to CASNNRVWEKLFF.

The chain employs TRBV2 and TRBJ2-5; D may be TRBD1 (6 bases). V was shortened by 7 bases and J by 1 base, with 13 bases between the two germline ends. Germline V lookup: CDR1 SNHLY, CDR2 FYNNEI. CDR3 length: 14 amino acids. The CDR3 DNA is TGTGCCAGCATCTCCGGACAGTTCCAAGAGACCCAGTACTTC. Its translation is CASISGQFQETQYF.

The rearrangement joins TRBV27 to TRBJ1-1; D unresolved. The V gene lost 2 bases and the J gene lost 0 bases, with 7 bases spanning the gap. The CDR3 totals 14 residues. From germline, CDR1 is MNHEY and CDR2 SMNVEV (reference sequence). CDR3 amino acids: CASSLEGLNTEAFF. Here the CDR3 DNA reads TGTGCCAGCAGTTTAGAGGGATTGAACACTGAAGCTTTCTTT.

The chain is built from TRBV6-5 and TRBJ2-7; maybe TRBD2 (6 bases). CDR1 is MNHEY, CDR2 SVGAGI, per germline. Trimming took off 2 bases at V and 2 bases at J, with 10 bases between the two ends. This CDR3 is 14 amino acids long. The CDR3 loop reads CASSYGGPPYEQYF. CDR3 DNA sequence: TGTGCCAGCAGTTACGGAGGGCCCCCCTACGAGCAGTACTTC.

The chain employs TRBV5-1 and TRBJ2-1, with 11 bases that match TRBD1. The CDR3 extends over 17 amino acids. The ends lost 0 bases at V and 7 bases at J; junction bases unmatched: 9. Germline CDR1 is SGHRS and CDR2 is YFSETQ. The CDR3 reads CASSLGPGTGGRNEQFF. The CDR3 DNA reads TGCGCCAGCAGCTTGGGGCCCGGGACAGGGGGTAGGAATGAGCAGTTCTTC.

The rearrangement uses TRBV19 and TRBJ2-2; 13 bases agree with TRBD2. CDR3 length equals 17 residues. CDR1 is LNHDA, CDR2 SQIVND, per germline (reference sequence). Unmatched junction bases numbered 3, after V lost 5 bases and J lost 0 bases. For the CDR3, the DNA is TGTGCCAGTAGTCTTGGACTAGCGGGAGCGAACACCGGGGAGCTGTTTTTT. Its protein product is CASSLGLAGANTGELFF.

CDR3 sequence reads: CASRREGPPQETQYF. CDR3 coding DNA: TGTGCCAGTCGGAGGGAAGGACCCCCCCAAGAGACCCAGTACTTC. The chain uses TRBV21-1 and TRBJ2-5; no DNA check was done on the table's D call, TRBD2. TRBV21-1 has pseudogene status. This CDR3 has 15 residues.

The chain carries TRBV19 and TRBJ2-2; 12 bases are shared with TRBD2. The trim removed 5 bases at V and 6 bases at J, leaving 10 bases unmatched. The germline CDR1 and CDR2 sequences are LNHDA and SQIVND (reference sequence). This CDR3 spans 17 amino acids. The chain's CDR3 is CASSPGGLAGFPGELFF. CDR3 coding DNA: TGTGCCAGTAGTCCGGGCGGACTAGCGGGGTTTCCCGGGGAGCTGTTTTTT.

J is TRBJ2-3 and V is TRBV19, with 8 bases that match TRBD2. Unmatched junction bases numbered 5, after V lost 2 bases and J lost 1 base. CDR1 and CDR2 (germline): LNHDA, SQIVND (reference sequence). The CDR3 is 16 amino acids. CDR3 sequence: CASSITGLGGTDTQYF. As DNA, the CDR3 is TGTGCCAGTAGTATAACGGGACTAGGCGGCACAGATACGCAGTATTTT.

The V gene is TRBV25-1, the J gene TRBJ2-5; maybe TRBD1 (6 bases). V gave up 3 bases and J gave up 4 bases, with 9 bases separating them. From germline, CDR1 is MGHDK and CDR2 SYGVNS. The CDR3 has 13 residues. The CDR3 loop is CASSEGARETQYF. CDR3 nucleotide sequence: TGTGCCAGCAGTGAGGGGGCGCGAGAGACCCAGTACTTC.

This clone was seen just once. The chain joins TRBV6-5 to TRBJ2-1; 15 bases match TRBD2. This CDR3 comprises 15 residues. Trimming cost V 5 bases and J 9 bases; bases outside gene matches: 5. In germline, CDR1 is MNHEY, CDR2 SVGAGI. For the CDR3, the DNA is TGTGCCAGCAGTCCCGGACTAGCGGGAGGGACTGAGCAGTTCTTC. Protein sequence: CASSPGLAGGTEQFF.

The rearrangement links TRBV27 to TRBJ1-6, with 8 bases matching TRBD1. CDR1 and CDR2 from the germline V gene are MNHEY and SMNVEV (reference sequence). V lost 3 bases to trimming and J lost 8 bases; unmatched junction nucleotides: 9. This CDR3 spans 16 amino acids. The CDR3: CASSLSDRGLDSPLHF. CDR3 in DNA: TGTGCCAGCAGTTTGTCAGACAGGGGTTTGGATTCACCCCTCCACTTT.

This chain connects TRBV20-1 to TRBJ1-1, with a possible D match to TRBD1 (5 bases). The V end lost 3 bases, the J end lost 7 bases, and 9 bases lay between the germline ends. Germline CDR1 DFQATT, CDR2 SNEGSKA (reference sequence). This CDR3 is built from 11 residues. CDR3: CSARDIGEAFF. In DNA form, the CDR3 reads TGCAGTGCTAGGGACATCGGTGAAGCTTTCTTT.

The rearrangement joins TRBV29-1 to TRBJ2-3; tentatively, D is TRBD1 (6 bases). V lost 6 bases and J 2 bases, leaving 12 bases between the germline ends. Per germline, CDR1 SQVTM and CDR2 ANQGSEA. This CDR3 is built from 13 residues. CDR3 bases: TGCAGCGTGGGTGGGACAAACACAGATACGCAGTATTTT. The encoded protein is CSVGGTNTDTQYF.